This T cell receptor (beta chain) was sequenced for a study of cytomegalovirus exposure and HLA in healthy donors. Broader study findings: Later analysis identified several of the most significant clusters that appeared linked to common viral pathogens. Association of roughly 18,000 TCR beta sequences with HLA alleles was found at 0.05 false discovery rate in a later analysis.

V lost 5 bases, J lost 6 bases, and 1 base stayed unmatched. Germline CDR1 and CDR2: LNHDA and SQIVND (reference sequence). The CDR3 covers 13 residues. Regarding this clone: The antigen is undetermined.

It was with 60 Vbeta and 13 Jbeta primers that the PCR ran. The repertoire was sequenced with immunoSEQ multiplex PCR; TCRdb's copy has only in-frame clones and lacks some. The table has roughly 73,000 clones, 60% to 75% seen once; the top ten hold roughly 12%. This receptor was obtained from a man between 65 and 80 years old in good health and CMV-seronegative. The specimen sequenced was PBMCs. The J gene is TRBJ1-5, the V gene TRBV19, with 10 bases identical to TRBD1. The DNA for the CDR3 is TGTGCCAGTAGTTGGGACAGGGGTCAGCCCCAGCATTTT. Protein: CASSWDRGQPQHF.